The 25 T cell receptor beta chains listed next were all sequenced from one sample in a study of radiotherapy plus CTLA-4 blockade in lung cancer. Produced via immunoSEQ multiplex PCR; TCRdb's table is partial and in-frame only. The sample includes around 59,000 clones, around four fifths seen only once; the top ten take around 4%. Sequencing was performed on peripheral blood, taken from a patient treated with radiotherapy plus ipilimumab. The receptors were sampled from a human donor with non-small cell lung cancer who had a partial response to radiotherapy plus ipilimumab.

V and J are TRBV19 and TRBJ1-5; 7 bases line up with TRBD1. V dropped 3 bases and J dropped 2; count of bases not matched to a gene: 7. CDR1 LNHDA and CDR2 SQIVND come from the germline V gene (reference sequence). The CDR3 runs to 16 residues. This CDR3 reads CASSINRQGGNQPQHF. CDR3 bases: TGTGCCAGTAGTATCAACCGACAGGGCGGCAATCAGCCCCAGCATTTT.

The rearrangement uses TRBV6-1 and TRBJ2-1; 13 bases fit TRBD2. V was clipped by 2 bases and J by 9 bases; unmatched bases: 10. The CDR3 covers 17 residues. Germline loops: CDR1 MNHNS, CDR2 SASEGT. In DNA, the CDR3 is TGTGCCAGCAGTGAAATACTAGCGGGGGGGAACAGCCGTGAGCAGTTCTTC. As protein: CASSEILAGGNSREQFF.

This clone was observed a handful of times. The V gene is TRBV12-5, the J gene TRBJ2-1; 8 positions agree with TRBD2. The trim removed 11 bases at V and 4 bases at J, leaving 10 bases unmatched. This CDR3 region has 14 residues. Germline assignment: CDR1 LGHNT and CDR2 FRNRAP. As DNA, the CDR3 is TGTGCTCCCTTACGGGAGGGACCGTACAATGAGCAGTTCTTC. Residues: CAPLREGPYNEQFF.

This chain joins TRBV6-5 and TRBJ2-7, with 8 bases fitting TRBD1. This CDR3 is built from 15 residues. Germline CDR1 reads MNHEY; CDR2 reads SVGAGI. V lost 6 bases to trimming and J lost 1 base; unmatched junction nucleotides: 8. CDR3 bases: TGTGCCAGCAGATTCTCAGGGGGCTTGTCCTACGAGCAGTACTTC. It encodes CASRFSGGLSYEQYF.

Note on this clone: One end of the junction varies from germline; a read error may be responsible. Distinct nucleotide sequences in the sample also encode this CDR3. The CDR3 coding sequence is TGTGCCAGCAGCGTAGAGACAGCACCTAACTATGGCTACACTTTC. It is translated as CASSVETAPNYGYTF. The chain uses TRBV9 and TRBJ1-2; tentatively, D is TRBD1 (5 bases). This CDR3 comprises 15 residues. CDR1 is SGDLS, CDR2 YYNGEE, per germline.

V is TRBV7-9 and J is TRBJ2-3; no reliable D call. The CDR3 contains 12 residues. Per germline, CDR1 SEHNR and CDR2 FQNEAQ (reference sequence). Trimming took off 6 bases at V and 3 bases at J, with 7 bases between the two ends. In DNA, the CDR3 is TGTGCCAGCAGGCAGATTACAGATACGCAGTATTTT. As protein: CASRQITDTQYF. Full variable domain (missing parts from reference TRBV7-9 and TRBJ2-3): DTGVSQNPRHKITKRGQNVTFRCDPISEHNRLYWYRQTLGQGPEFLTYFQNEAQLEKSRLLSDRFSAERPKGSFSTLEIQRTEQGDSAMYLCASRQITDTQYFGPGTRLTVL.

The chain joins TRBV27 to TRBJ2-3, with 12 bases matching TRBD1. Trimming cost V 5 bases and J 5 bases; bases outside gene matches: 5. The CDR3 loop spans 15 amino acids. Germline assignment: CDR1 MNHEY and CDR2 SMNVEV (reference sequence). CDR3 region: CASSPRDRGRDTQYF. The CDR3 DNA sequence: TGTGCCAGCAGTCCCCGGGACAGGGGGCGAGATACGCAGTATTTT.

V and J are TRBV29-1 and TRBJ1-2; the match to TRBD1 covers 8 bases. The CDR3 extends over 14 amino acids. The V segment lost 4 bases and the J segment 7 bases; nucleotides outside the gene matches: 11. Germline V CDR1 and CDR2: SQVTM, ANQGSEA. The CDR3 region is CSVAVQGDSGGYTF. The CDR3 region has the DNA TGCAGCGTTGCGGTACAGGGGGATTCAGGTGGCTACACCTTC.

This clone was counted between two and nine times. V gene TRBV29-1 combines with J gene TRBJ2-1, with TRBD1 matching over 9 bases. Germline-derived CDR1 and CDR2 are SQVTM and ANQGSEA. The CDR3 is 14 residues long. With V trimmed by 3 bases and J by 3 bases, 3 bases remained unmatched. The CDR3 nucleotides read TGCAGCGTTGAGGGGACAGGGATCTACAATGAGCAGTTCTTC. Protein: CSVEGTGIYNEQFF.

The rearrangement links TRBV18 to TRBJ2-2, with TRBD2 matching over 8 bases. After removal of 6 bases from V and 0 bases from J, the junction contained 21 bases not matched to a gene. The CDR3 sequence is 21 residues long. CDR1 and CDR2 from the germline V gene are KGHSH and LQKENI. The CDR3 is CASSLLRTGHSGAANTGELFF. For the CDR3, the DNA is TGTGCCAGCTCTCTACTCCGCACAGGCCATAGCGGGGCCGCGAACACCGGGGAGCTGTTTTTT.

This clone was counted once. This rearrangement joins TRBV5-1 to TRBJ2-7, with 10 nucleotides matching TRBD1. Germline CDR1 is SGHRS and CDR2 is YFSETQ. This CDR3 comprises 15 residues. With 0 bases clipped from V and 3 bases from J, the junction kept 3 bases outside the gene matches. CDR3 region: CASSLGGQGFYEQYF. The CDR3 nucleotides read TGCGCCAGCAGCTTGGGGGGACAGGGGTTCTACGAGCAGTACTTC.

CDR3 residues: CASSLSWGDYGYTF. CDR3 nucleotide sequence: TGTGCCAGCAGTTTATCGTGGGGAGACTATGGCTACACCTTC. The rearrangement uses TRBV27 and TRBJ1-2; no definite D call. This CDR3 has 14 residues. V lost 0 bases and J lost 3, with 8 bases in between. Germline loops: CDR1 MNHEY, CDR2 SMNVEV (reference sequence).

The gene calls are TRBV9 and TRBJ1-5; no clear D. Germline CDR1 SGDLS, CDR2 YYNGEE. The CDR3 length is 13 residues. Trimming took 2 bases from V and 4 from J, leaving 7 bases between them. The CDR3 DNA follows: TGTGCCAGCAGCGTGGGCCCAAATCAGCCCCAGCATTTT. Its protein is CASSVGPNQPQHF.

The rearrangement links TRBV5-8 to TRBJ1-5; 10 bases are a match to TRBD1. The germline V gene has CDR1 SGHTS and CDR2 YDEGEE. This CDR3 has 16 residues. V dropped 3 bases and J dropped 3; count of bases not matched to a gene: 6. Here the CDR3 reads CASSSGQGYDNQPQHF. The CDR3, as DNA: TGTGCCAGCAGCTCGGGACAGGGGTATGACAATCAGCCCCAGCATTTT.

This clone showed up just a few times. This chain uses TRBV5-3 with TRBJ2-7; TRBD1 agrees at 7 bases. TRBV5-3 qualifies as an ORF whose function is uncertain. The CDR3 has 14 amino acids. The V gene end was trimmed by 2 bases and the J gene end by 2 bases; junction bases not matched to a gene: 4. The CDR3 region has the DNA TGTGCCAGAAGCTTCTCCCAGGGGGCCTACGAGCAGTACTTC. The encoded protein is CARSFSQGAYEQYF.

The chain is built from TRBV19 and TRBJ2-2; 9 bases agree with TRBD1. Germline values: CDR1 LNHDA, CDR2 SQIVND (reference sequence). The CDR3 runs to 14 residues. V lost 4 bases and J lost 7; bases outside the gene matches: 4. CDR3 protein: CASSKGQGGGELFF. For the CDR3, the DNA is TGTGCCAGTAGTAAGGGACAGGGTGGCGGGGAGCTGTTTTTT.

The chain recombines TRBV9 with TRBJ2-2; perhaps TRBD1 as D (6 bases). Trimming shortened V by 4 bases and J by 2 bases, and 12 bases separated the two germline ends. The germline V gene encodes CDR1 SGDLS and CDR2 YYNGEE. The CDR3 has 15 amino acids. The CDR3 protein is CASSMTGSNTGELFF. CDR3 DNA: TGTGCCAGCAGCATGACAGGATCCAACACCGGGGAGCTGTTTTTT.

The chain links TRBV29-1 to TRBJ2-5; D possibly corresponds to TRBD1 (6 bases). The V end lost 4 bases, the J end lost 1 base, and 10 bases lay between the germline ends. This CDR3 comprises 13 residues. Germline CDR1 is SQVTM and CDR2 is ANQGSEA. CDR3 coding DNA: TGCAGCGTTGTGGACAGCACCCAAGAGACCCAGTACTTC. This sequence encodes CSVVDSTQETQYF. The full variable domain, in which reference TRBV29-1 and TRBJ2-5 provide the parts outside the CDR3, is SAVISQKPSRDICQRGTSLTIQCQVDSQVTMMFWYRQQPGQSLTLIATANQGSEATYESGFVIDKFPISRPNLTFSTLTVSNMSPEDSSIYLCSVVDSTQETQYFGPGTRLLVL.

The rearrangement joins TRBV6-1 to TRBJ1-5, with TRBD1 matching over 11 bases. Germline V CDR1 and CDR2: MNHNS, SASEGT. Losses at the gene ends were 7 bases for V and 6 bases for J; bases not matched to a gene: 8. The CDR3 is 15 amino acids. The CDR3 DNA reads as TGTGCCAGCAAGGATCCCGGGACAGGGGGTCAGCCCCAGCATTTT. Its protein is CASKDPGTGGQPQHF.

CDR3 region: CASMGLGTNYNEQFF. In DNA, the CDR3 is TGTGCCAGCATGGGACTAGGAACCAACTACAATGAGCAGTTCTTC. The rearrangement uses TRBV6-5 and TRBJ2-1; the match to TRBD2 covers 8 bases. V lost 7 bases to trimming and J lost 3 bases; unmatched junction nucleotides: 8. Germline V lookup: CDR1 MNHEY, CDR2 SVGAGI. This CDR3 spans 15 amino acids.

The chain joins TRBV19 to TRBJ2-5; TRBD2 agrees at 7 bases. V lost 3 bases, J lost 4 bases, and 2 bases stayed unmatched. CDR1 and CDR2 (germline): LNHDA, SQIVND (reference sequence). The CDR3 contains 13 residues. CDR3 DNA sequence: TGTGCCAGTAGTATGGGAGGGCTAGAGACCCAGTACTTC. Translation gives CASSMGGLETQYF.

DNA for the CDR3: TGTGCCAGCAGAGGGACTAGCGGCTACGAGCAGTACTTC. Amino acids: CASRGTSGYEQYF. The rearrangement uses TRBV27 and TRBJ2-7; TRBD2 matches at 11 bases. Germline V gene sequence: CDR1 MNHEY, CDR2 SMNVEV (reference sequence). The CDR3 consists of 13 residues. Losses at the gene ends were 6 bases for V and 3 bases for J; bases not matched to a gene: 1.

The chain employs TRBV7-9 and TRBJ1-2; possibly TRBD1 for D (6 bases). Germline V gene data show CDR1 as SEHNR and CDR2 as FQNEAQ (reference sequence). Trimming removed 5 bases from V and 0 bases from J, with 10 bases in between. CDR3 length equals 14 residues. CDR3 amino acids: CASSRQASNYGYTF. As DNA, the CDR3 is TGTGCCAGCAGCCGACAGGCCTCTAACTATGGCTACACCTTC.

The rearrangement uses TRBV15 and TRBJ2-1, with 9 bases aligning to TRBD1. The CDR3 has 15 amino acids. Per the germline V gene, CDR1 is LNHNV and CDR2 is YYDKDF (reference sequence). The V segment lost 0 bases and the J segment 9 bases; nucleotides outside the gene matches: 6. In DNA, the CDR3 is TGTGCCACCAGCAGAGATCCCGGGACAGGGATTGAGCAGTTCTTC. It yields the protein CATSRDPGTGIEQFF.

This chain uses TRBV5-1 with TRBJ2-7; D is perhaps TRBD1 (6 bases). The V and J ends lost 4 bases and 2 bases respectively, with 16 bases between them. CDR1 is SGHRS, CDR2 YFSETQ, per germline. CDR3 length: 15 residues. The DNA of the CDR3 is TGCGCCAGCAGCCCCTTTAGGGGGTCTACCTACGAGCAGTACTTC. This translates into CASSPFRGSTYEQYF.